The next 14 T cell receptor beta chains were all read from a single sample in a study of control samples from healthy donors and cancer patients. Sequencing was performed with immunoSEQ multiplex PCR; in TCRdb, only in-frame clones are kept and a portion is missing. The sample has 120,000 to 150,000 clones, roughly 92% seen once. Material for sequencing was blood. These receptors were obtained from a man in his forties in good health.

The J gene is TRBJ1-2, the V gene TRBV6-4; 8 positions match TRBD1. CDR1 and CDR2 (germline): MRHNA, SNTAGT. Germline trimming cut 7 bases from V and 5 bases from J; bases unmatched to any gene: 6. The CDR3 extends over 13 amino acids. CDR3 coding DNA: TGTGCCAGCACCAGGGGGCCCGGGTATGGCTACACCTTC. Amino acids: CASTRGPGYGYTF.

The chain uses TRBV5-4 and TRBJ2-3; D possibly corresponds to TRBD1 (5 bases). Per germline, CDR1 SGHNT and CDR2 YYREEE (reference sequence). Trimming stripped 0 bases from V and 0 bases from J, with 5 bases between. There are 14 residues in the CDR3. CDR3 DNA sequence: TGTGCCAGCAGCTTGGACAGGAGCACAGATACGCAGTATTTT. Its protein product is CASSLDRSTDTQYF.

The chain is built from TRBV6-2 or TRBV6-3 and TRBJ2-2; 8 nucleotides match TRBD2. The CDR3 consists of 16 residues. V gave up 2 bases and J gave up 0 bases; unmatched junction bases: 2. Germline V gives CDR1 MNHEY, CDR2 SVGEGT. The CDR3 spells CASSYALAANTGELFF. The CDR3, as DNA: TGTGCCAGCAGTTACGCACTAGCGGCGAACACCGGGGAGCTGTTTTTT.

The rearrangement uses TRBV4-1 and TRBJ1-1; tentatively, D is TRBD1 (6 bases). CDR1 is MGHRA, CDR2 YSYEKL, per germline. The CDR3 covers 19 residues. The V end was cut by 0 bases, the J end by 6 bases, with 26 bases between. The CDR3: CASSQESPKGRRGFPEAFF. Here the CDR3 DNA reads TGCGCCAGCAGCCAAGAAAGTCCGAAAGGACGCAGGGGTTTTCCTGAAGCTTTCTTT.

In this sample, this clone turned up a few times. The J gene is TRBJ1-2, the V gene TRBV9; 10 bases match TRBD1. The CDR3 loop spans 16 amino acids. Trimming at V came to 5 bases and at J to 5 bases, leaving 12 bases not matched to a gene. In germline, CDR1 is SGDLS, CDR2 YYNGEE. As DNA, the CDR3 is TGTGCCAGCAGAGATAATTATGACAGGGGGCCGTATGGCTACACCTTC. Amino acids: CASRDNYDRGPYGYTF.

The gene calls are TRBV9 and TRBJ2-1; D is unresolved. CDR3 length: 16 residues. V was shortened by 4 bases and J by 2 bases, with 16 bases between the two germline ends. Germline values: CDR1 SGDLS, CDR2 YYNGEE. The CDR3 loop reads CASSPPGSQPYNEQFF. CDR3 nucleotide sequence: TGTGCCAGCAGCCCCCCAGGCAGTCAGCCCTACAATGAGCAGTTCTTC.

The J gene is TRBJ2-1, the V gene TRBV15; weak D call: TRBD2 (6 bases). Germline loops: CDR1 LNHNV, CDR2 YYDKDF (reference sequence). CDR3 length: 14 residues. Trimming cost V 0 bases and J 8 bases, with 11 bases left between them. The CDR3 region is CATSRDGSADEQFF. CDR3 DNA: TGTGCCACCAGCAGAGACGGGAGCGCCGATGAGCAGTTCTTC.

This chain joins TRBV12-3 or TRBV12-4 and TRBJ1-2; D perhaps matches TRBD1 (6 bases). Deletions cut 6 bases from V and 8 bases from J, with 13 bases between. The CDR3 consists of 12 residues. DNA of the CDR3: TGTGCCAGCAGCCAAGGGGGGAACGGCTACACCTTC. This translates into CASSQGGNGYTF.

The chain carries TRBV6-1 and TRBJ1-4; D unresolved. Looked up from germline, CDR1 is MNHNS and CDR2 is SASEGT. Trimming left V 4 bases short and J 8 bases short, with 20 bases between. The CDR3 is 16 residues long. The CDR3: CASSVGSQPAREKLFF. The CDR3, as DNA: TGTGCCAGCAGTGTCGGTAGTCAACCGGCTCGGGAAAAACTGTTTTTT.

The chain couples TRBV25-1 to TRBJ2-2, with D perhaps given as TRBD1 or TRBD2 (5 bases each). CDR1 MGHDK and CDR2 SYGVNS come from the germline V gene. The CDR3 is 14 amino acids. V lost 6 bases and J lost 5, with 13 bases in between. CDR3 protein: CASRRDGKTGELFF. Written as DNA, the CDR3 is TGTGCCAGCAGACGGGACGGTAAAACCGGGGAGCTGTTTTTT.

V usage is TRBV20-1 and J usage is TRBJ2-5; no firm D call. Per the germline V gene, CDR1 is DFQATT and CDR2 is SNEGSKA (reference sequence). The CDR3 spans 11 residues. V was trimmed by 0 bases and J by 4 bases, leaving 3 bases between them. The CDR3: CSARELETQYF. In DNA form, the CDR3 reads TGCAGTGCTAGAGAGCTAGAGACCCAGTACTTC.

The rearrangement links TRBV7-8 to TRBJ2-1; D is possibly TRBD1 or TRBD2 (5 bases each). The CDR3 runs 13 residues. Germline CDR1 and CDR2: SGHVS and FQNEAQ. The V end lost 1 base, the J end lost 10 bases, and 11 bases lay between the germline ends. In DNA, the CDR3 is TGTGCCAGCAGCTTAGGAGGGGTGCGGGAGCAGTTCTTC. Amino acid sequence: CASSLGGVREQFF.

About this clone: Other DNA sequences from this sample encode an identical CDR3 as well. The chain is built from TRBV18 and TRBJ2-2; the D gene is possibly TRBD1 (5 bases). The germline V and J ends were trimmed by 3 bases and 1 base, with 6 bases remaining between them. This CDR3 has 14 residues. Germline V lookup: CDR1 KGHSH, CDR2 LQKENI. The CDR3 sequence: CASSPQGNTGELFF. The CDR3 DNA reads as TGTGCCAGCTCACCCCAGGGGAACACCGGGGAGCTGTTTTTT. The whole variable domain, remainder taken from reference TRBV18 and TRBJ2-2, is NAGVMQNPRHLVRRRGQEARLRCSPMKGHSHVYWYRQLPEEGLKFMVYLQKENIIDESGMPKERFSAEFPKEGPSILRIQQVVRGDSAAYFCASSPQGNTGELFFGEGSRLTVL.

This clone was detected once. The chain uses TRBV27 and TRBJ2-1; possibly TRBD2 for D (5 bases). This CDR3 spans 15 amino acids. CDR1 and CDR2 (germline): MNHEY, SMNVEV (reference sequence). Trimming left V 3 bases short and J 0 bases short, with 9 bases between. This chain's CDR3 is CASSFVGSSYNEQFF. DNA of the CDR3: TGTGCCAGCAGTTTCGTGGGGAGCTCCTACAATGAGCAGTTCTTC.